A single TCR beta chain is shown here with its context. V was shortened by 2 bases and J by 0 bases, with 6 bases between the two germline ends. The CDR3 length is 14 residues. Germline V gene sequence: CDR1 MNHEY, CDR2 SVGAGI. In the study's own analysis: Estimates of nucleated cell counts were drawn from the amplification of reference gene primers. Sequenced by immunoSEQ multiplex PCR; TCRdb stores in-frame clones only, minus some. V and J calls plus clone size are reproduced from that table; the DNA served to infer D and trimming. The sample yields about 210,000 clones, about 90% seen once. This sample was taken from a study of blood T cell repertoires in COVID-19. Study-wide context: Samples of COVID-19 (acute and convalescent) were obtained from the United States, Italy and Spain. Sources were T cells, B-cell-depleted T cells, or PBMCs; the material itself was cDNA or gDNA.

The chain uses TRBV6-5 and TRBJ2-3; no clear D. This sequence originates from a man younger than 30 with active or convalescent COVID-19. The sample was peripheral blood. CDR3 amino acids: CASSYAESTDTQYF. The DNA of the CDR3 is TGTGCCAGCAGTTACGCGGAAAGCACAGATACGCAGTATTTT.